This TCR beta chain derives from a study of identical twins. Study-level results: Alpha sequences that were out-of-frame and twin-shared showed an excess of low generation probability. Out-of-frame beta sequences exhibited a weaker degree of excess twin sharing. In cord blood, abundant beta clonotypes had fewer insertions; memory showed no trend.

Of note for this clonotype: What it binds is not known.

Carrying unique molecular identifiers, the cDNA also gained a universal primer site through template switching. MiXCR, run by TCRdb on the 5' RACE reads, gives a single entry per CDR3 protein. The sample shows 400,000 or so distinct CDR3 sequences, about 10% of them seen only once. The sample taken for sequencing was naive T cells sorted from blood. The sequence came from a woman aged 45-65 years in good health.

CDR3 residues: CASSHGGCNEQFF. As DNA, the CDR3 is TGCGCCAGCAGCCATGGGGGTTGCAATGAGCAGTTCTTC. The rearrangement uses TRBV4-1 and TRBJ2-1; either TRBD1 or TRBD2 may supply D (5 bases each). V was shortened by 3 bases and J by 6 bases, with 9 bases between the two germline ends. The CDR3 extends over 13 amino acids. Per the germline V gene, CDR1 is MGHRA and CDR2 is YSYEKL.